This TCR beta chain is drawn from a study of T cell changes during pregnancy in multiple sclerosis. V lost 10 bases and J 4 bases, leaving 19 bases between the germline ends. The CDR3 runs 14 residues. Germline CDR1 reads MDHEN; CDR2 reads SYDVKM. TCRdb's table, derived via immunoSEQ multiplex PCR, lists solely in-frame clones and lacks some. Among under 75,000 clones listed, about 94% were seen once. The J gene is TRBJ1-1, the V gene TRBV28; maybe TRBD1 (5 bases). The sequencing used peripheral blood, collected in the third trimester of pregnancy. The source is a female donor in good health, enrolled as a control in a pregnancy study. The CDR3 reads CATNSRAEGTEAFF. CDR3 in DNA: TGTGCCACCAACTCCAGGGCGGAGGGCACTGAAGCTTTCTTT. Looking up the rest from reference TRBV28 and TRBJ1-1 gives the full variable domain: DVKVTQSSRYLVKRTGEKVFLECVQDMDHENMFWYRQDPGLGLRLIYFSYDVKMKEKGDIPEGYSVSREKKERFSLILESASTNQTSMYLCATNSRAEGTEAFFGQGTRLTVV.